This note documents a single TCR beta chain sequence. Profiled with immunoSEQ multiplex PCR; TCRdb holds only in-frame clones, not every one. The sample shows about 190,000 clones, more than 60% of them seen only once. This entry comes from a study of blood T cell repertoires in COVID-19. At the level of the study: The United States, Italy and Spain supplied acute and convalescent COVID-19 samples. PBMCs, B-cell-depleted T cells, or T cells provided the cDNA or gDNA that made up the material.

Losses at the gene ends were 3 bases for V and 6 bases for J; bases not matched to a gene: 8. Germline lookup yields CDR1 LGHNA and CDR2 YSLEER. The CDR3 sequence is 16 residues long. The specimen was peripheral blood. This chain connects TRBV4-3 to TRBJ1-5, with 10 bases identical to TRBD1. This receptor was obtained from a woman in her forties or fifties with acute or convalescent COVID-19. This chain's CDR3 is CASSQYRQGAGQPQHF. CDR3 DNA: TGCGCCAGCAGCCAGTACCGACAGGGGGCGGGTCAGCCCCAGCATTTT.